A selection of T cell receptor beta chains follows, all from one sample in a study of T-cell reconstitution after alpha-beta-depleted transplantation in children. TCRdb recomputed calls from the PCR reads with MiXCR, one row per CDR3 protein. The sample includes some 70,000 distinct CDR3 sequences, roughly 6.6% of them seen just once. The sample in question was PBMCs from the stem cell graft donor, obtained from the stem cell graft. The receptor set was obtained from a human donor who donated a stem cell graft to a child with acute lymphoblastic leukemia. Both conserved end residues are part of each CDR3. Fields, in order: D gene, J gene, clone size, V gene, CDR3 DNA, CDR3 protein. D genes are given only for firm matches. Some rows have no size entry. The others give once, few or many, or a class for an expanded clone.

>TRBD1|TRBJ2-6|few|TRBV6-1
TGTGCCAGCAGTGAAGGGGACAGGGCGGCTGGGGCCAACGTCCTGACTTTC
CASSEGDRAAGANVLTF
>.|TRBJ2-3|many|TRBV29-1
TGCAGCGTGGAAACCAGGGATACGCAGTATTTT
CSVETRDTQYF
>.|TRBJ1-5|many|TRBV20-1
TGCAGTGCCCAGGATGGGGGCGCTAGCAATCAGCCCCAGCATTTT
CSAQDGGASNQPQHF
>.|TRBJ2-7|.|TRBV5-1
TGCGCCAGCAGCCAATACAGGGAGCAGTACTTC
CASSQYREQYF
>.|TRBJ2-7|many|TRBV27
TGTGCCAGCAGTTTTGACGTCCGTACCTACGAGCAGTACTTC
CASSFDVRTYEQYF
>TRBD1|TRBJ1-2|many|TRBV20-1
TGCAGTGCTCAGGCAGGGGGCGGAGGCTATGGCTACACCTTC
CSAQAGGGGYGYTF
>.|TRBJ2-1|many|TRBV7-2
TGTGCCAGCAGCCCCGGGCGGGGCGCCAATGAGCAGTTCTTC
CASSPGRGANEQFF
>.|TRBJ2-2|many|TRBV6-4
TGTGCCAGCAGTGACTCGGAGGGTGAGACCGGGGAGCTGTTTTTT
CASSDSEGETGELFF
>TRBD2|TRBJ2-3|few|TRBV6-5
TGTGCCAGCAGTTACGGGGCAAGCGGGAGGCGCACAGATACGCAGTATTTT
CASSYGASGRRTDTQYF
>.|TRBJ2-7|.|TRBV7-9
TGTGCCAGCAGCTTCCAGGGGATCTCCTACGAGCAGTACTTC
CASSFQGISYEQYF
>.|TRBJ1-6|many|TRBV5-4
TGTGCCAGCAGCTTGAGGCAGGAGGAACCCCTCCACTTT
CASSLRQEEPLHF
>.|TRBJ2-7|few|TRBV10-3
TGTGCCACCGGCCCCGGCTCCTACGAGCAGTACTTC
CATGPGSYEQYF
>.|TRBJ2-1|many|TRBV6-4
TGTGCCAGCAGTGACTCAGCCAGGGTAAATGAGCAGTTCTTC
CASSDSARVNEQFF
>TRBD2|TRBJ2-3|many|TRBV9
TGTGCCAGCAGCGTAGCGGGCCTAGCGGGGACAGATACGCAGTATTTT
CASSVAGLAGTDTQYF
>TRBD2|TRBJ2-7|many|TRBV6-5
TGTGCCAGCAGCTCGGGACTAGCGGGGTTTATCTACGAGCAGTACTTC
CASSSGLAGFIYEQYF
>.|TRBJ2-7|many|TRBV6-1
TGTGCCAGCAGTGAAGAATATTCGGCACTAGTTAAATACGAGCAGTACTTC
CASSEEYSALVKYEQYF
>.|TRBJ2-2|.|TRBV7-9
TGTGCCAGCAGCTTAGCGACCGTAACGAACACCGGGGAGCTGTTTTTT
CASSLATVTNTGELFF
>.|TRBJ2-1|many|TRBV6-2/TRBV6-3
TGTGCCAGCAGTTACACCAGCTACAATGAGCAGTTCTTC
CASSYTSYNEQFF
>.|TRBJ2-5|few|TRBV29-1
TGCAGCGTGCAGGCAGGGGCACAAGAGACCCAGTACTTC
CSVQAGAQETQYF
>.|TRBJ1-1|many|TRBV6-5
TGTGCCAGCAGTCGGGGCGGGAATCAAATTGAAGCTTTCTTT
CASSRGGNQIEAFF
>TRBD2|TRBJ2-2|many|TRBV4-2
TGTGCCAGCAGCCCCGGGACTAGCGACACCGGGGAGCTGTTTTTT
CASSPGTSDTGELFF
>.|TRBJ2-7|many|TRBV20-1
TGCAGTGCTACCACGAACGAGGATTACGAGCAGTACTTC
CSATTNEDYEQYF
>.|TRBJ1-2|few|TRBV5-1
TGCGCCAGCAGCAGAGGCGACAGTAACTATGGCTACACCTTC
CASSRGDSNYGYTF
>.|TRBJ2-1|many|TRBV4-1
TGCGCCAGCAGCCAGGAAACCGGTTTCGATTACAATGAGCAGTTCTTC
CASSQETGFDYNEQFF
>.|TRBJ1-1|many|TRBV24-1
TGTGCCACCAGTGATTTGCTGAAAGGCAGGCGCCGCTGCACTGAAGCTTTCTTT
CATSDLLKGRRRCTEAFF
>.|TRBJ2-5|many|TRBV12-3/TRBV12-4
TGTGCCAGCAGTTTCAAAACGACCCAGTACTTC
CASSFKTTQYF
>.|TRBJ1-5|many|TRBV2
TGTGCCAGCAGTGATTATCCAGGGCCGGGCAATCAGCCCCAGCATTTT
CASSDYPGPGNQPQHF
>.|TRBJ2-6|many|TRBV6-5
TGTGCCAGCAGTTACTTTTTGGCTGGGGCCAACGTCCTGACTTTC
CASSYFLAGANVLTF
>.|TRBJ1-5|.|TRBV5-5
TGTGCCAGCAGCCTATCCCCAGGGGAAAATCAGCCCCAGCGTTTT
CASSLSPGENQPQRF
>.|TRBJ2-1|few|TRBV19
TGTGCCAGTAGTAAGGGATCCGGGGGCCCCAATGAGCAGTTCTTC
CASSKGSGGPNEQFF
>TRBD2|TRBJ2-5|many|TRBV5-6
TGTGCCAGCAGCTCGTCGGGACTATTCCAAGAGACCCAGTACTTC
CASSSSGLFQETQYF
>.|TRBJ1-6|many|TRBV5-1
TGCGCCAGCAGCTTGGACAGCCATAATTCACCCCTCCACTTT
CASSLDSHNSPLHF
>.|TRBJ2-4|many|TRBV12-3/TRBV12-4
TGTGCCAGCAGTTTCGGCAAAAACATTCAGTACTTC
CASSFGKNIQYF
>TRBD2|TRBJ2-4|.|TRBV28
TGTGCCAGAAGTTTGCAACCGCCCTTGCTAGCGGGGGCTTCAGACATTCAGTACTTC
CARSLQPPLLAGASDIQYF
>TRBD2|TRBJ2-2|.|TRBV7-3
TGTGCCAGCAGCTTAATCTCCGGGGGGGCCGGGGAGCTGTTTTTT
CASSLISGGAGELFF
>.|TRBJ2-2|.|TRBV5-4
TGTGCCAGCAGCTTGGAATGGGAATCCGGGGAGCTGTTTTTT
CASSLEWESGELFF
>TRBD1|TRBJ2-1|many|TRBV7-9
TGTGCCAGCAGCCTACAGACAGGGTTTGGCGATGAGCAGTTCTTC
CASSLQTGFGDEQFF
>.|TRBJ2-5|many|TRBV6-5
TGTGCCAGCAGTTCCCCCCCCCGGGGCACAAGCCCCCAGTACTTC
CASSSPPRGTSPQYF